These 14 T cell receptor beta chains came from one sample sequenced in a study of blood T cell repertoires in COVID-19. Method: immunoSEQ multiplex PCR; TCRdb's copy keeps in-frame clones and lacks some. The repertoire consists of fewer than 350,000 clones, with roughly 85% occurring once and the leading ten covering about 2.3%. The specimen sequenced was PBMCs or T cells enriched from blood (not recorded which). Receptors originate from a woman between 45 and 65 years old who had recovered from COVID-19.

Here the CDR3 DNA reads TGTGCCTGGAGCGCGGGGACTGCCCTAGCCAAAAACATTCAGTACTTC. Translating it yields CAWSAGTALAKNIQYF. The chain joins TRBV30 to TRBJ2-4; D perhaps matches TRBD2 (6 bases). CDR3 length: 16 residues. Trimming shortened V by 3 bases and J by 0 bases, and 15 bases separated the two germline ends. Germline V gene data show CDR1 as GTSNPN and CDR2 as SVGIG (reference sequence).

The V call is TRBV5-6, the J call TRBJ1-3, with 7 bases that match TRBD1. CDR1 SGHDT and CDR2 YYEEEE come from the germline V gene. V trimming: 3 bases; J trimming: 0 bases; junction bases outside the gene matches: 0. The CDR3 sequence is 14 residues long. This CDR3 is CASSWDSSGNTIYF. The DNA for the CDR3 is TGTGCCAGCAGCTGGGACAGCTCTGGAAACACCATATATTTT. The variable domain in full, with the rest retrieved from reference TRBV5-6 and TRBJ1-3, is DAGVTQSPTHLIKTRGQQVTLRCSPKSGHDTVSWYQQALGQGPQFIFQYYEEEERQRGNFPDRFSGHQFPNYSSELNVNALLLGDSALYLCASSWDSSGNTIYFGEGSWLTVV.

The CDR3 DNA sequence: TGTGCCAGCAGTTACTCAGGGGGCGCAGATACGCAGTATTTT. This gives the protein CASSYSGGADTQYF. V and J are TRBV6-5 and TRBJ2-3; the match to TRBD1 covers 7 bases. Germline V CDR1 and CDR2: MNHEY, SVGAGI. The CDR3 has 14 amino acids. J gave up 4 bases and V 0 bases, and 1 base lay outside the gene matches.

The V gene is TRBV10-3, the J gene TRBJ2-7; D not resolved. This CDR3 is 13 amino acids long. Trimming took 5 bases from V and 0 from J, leaving 8 bases between them. Germline loops: CDR1 ENHRY, CDR2 SYGVKD. This CDR3 reads CAISPKSSYEQYF. For the CDR3, the DNA is TGTGCCATCAGTCCTAAGAGCTCCTACGAGCAGTACTTC.

The CDR3 reads CASSQDPTGSGANVLTF. The CDR3 coding sequence is TGCGCCAGCAGCCAAGATCCGACCGGGTCTGGGGCCAACGTCCTGACTTTC. This sequence joins TRBV4-1 and TRBJ2-6; no reliable D call. Germline CDR1 is MGHRA and CDR2 is YSYEKL. The CDR3 has 17 amino acids. With 0 bases removed from V and 1 base from J, the gap between germline ends came to 10 bases.

The chain joins TRBV6-6 to TRBJ1-2; D gene ambiguous. From germline, CDR1 is MNHNY and CDR2 SVGAGI (reference sequence). This CDR3 comprises 14 residues. The ends were cut back, 2 bases at V and 6 bases at J, with 13 bases in the middle. This CDR3 is CASSYVPGWDGYTF. CDR3 nucleotides: TGTGCCAGCAGTTACGTTCCCGGGTGGGATGGCTACACCTTC.

The chain uses TRBV11-2 and TRBJ1-1; TRBD1 matches 9 bases. The CDR3 contains 15 residues. J was trimmed by 1 base and V by 2 bases; bases with no gene match: 2. Germline loops: CDR1 SGHAT, CDR2 FQNNGV. The DNA for the CDR3 is TGTGCCAGCAGCTTACTGGGACAGGGGAACACTGAAGCTTTCTTT. Its protein is CASSLLGQGNTEAFF.

The V call is TRBV7-2, the J call TRBJ2-7; D is perhaps TRBD2 (5 bases). CDR1 and CDR2 (germline): SGHTA, FQGNSA. The V and J ends lost 4 bases and 9 bases respectively, with 10 bases between them. The CDR3 is 11 residues long. The CDR3 protein is CASSSVGGQYF. Here the CDR3 DNA reads TGTGCCAGCAGCTCCGTTGGAGGGCAGTACTTC.

A single count supports this clone. The J gene is TRBJ2-4, the V gene TRBV6-5; possible D gene TRBD2, 5 bases. The V end was cut by 7 bases, the J end by 6 bases, with 7 bases between. The CDR3 consists of 11 residues. CDR1 and CDR2 (germline): MNHEY, SVGAGI. The CDR3 region is CASTRGNIQYF. The CDR3 bases are TGTGCCAGCACCCGGGGAAACATTCAGTACTTC.

The chain combines TRBV19 with TRBJ1-2; maybe TRBD1 (5 bases). Trimming left V 10 bases short and J 5 bases short, with 11 bases between. CDR1 LNHDA and CDR2 SQIVND come from the germline V gene (reference sequence). The CDR3 consists of 11 residues. This CDR3 reads CATGHFYGYTF. The CDR3 DNA reads TGTGCCACCGGACATTTTTATGGCTACACCTTC.

This rearrangement joins TRBV28 to TRBJ2-7, with D maybe TRBD1 (6 bases). This CDR3 region has 15 residues. Germline values: CDR1 MDHEN, CDR2 SYDVKM. V lost 3 bases and J lost 2, with 14 bases in between. The CDR3 bases are TGTGCCAGCAGTTTTATAGGACAGAGGACCTACGAGCAGTACTTC. Translated, it gives CASSFIGQRTYEQYF.

The CDR3 reads CASSEGLVGTDTQYF. The CDR3 DNA reads TGTGCCAGCAGTGAGGGTCTAGTCGGCACAGATACGCAGTATTTT. The chain has TRBV6-1 and TRBJ2-3; no reliable D call. Trimming took off 3 bases at V and 1 base at J, with 11 bases between the two ends. The CDR3 is 15 residues long. CDR1 and CDR2 from the germline V gene are MNHNS and SASEGT.

This chain uses TRBV10-1 with TRBJ2-1; 7 bases match TRBD1. The ends lost 5 bases at V and 8 bases at J; junction bases unmatched: 12. The CDR3 spans 15 residues. Germline values: CDR1 WNHNN, CDR2 SYGVQD (reference sequence). The CDR3 DNA reads TGCGCCAGCAGTAAGCCCATACAGGGGCCTCATGAGCAGTTCTTC. It translates to CASSKPIQGPHEQFF.

The rearrangement joins TRBV5-1 to TRBJ2-3; 12 bases fit TRBD2. The CDR3 has 16 amino acids. V shed 3 bases, J shed 6 bases, and the junction held 8 bases outside the gene matches. In germline, CDR1 is SGHRS, CDR2 YFSETQ. The DNA of the CDR3 is TGCGCCAGCAGCTCTTCTAGCGGGGGGGCCAGGGATACGCAGTATTTT. Translation gives CASSSSSGGARDTQYF.